These T cell receptor beta chains were read from a single sample in a study of cytomegalovirus exposure and HLA in healthy donors. Sequencing was performed with immunoSEQ multiplex PCR; in TCRdb, only in-frame clones are kept and a portion is missing. The top ten clones hold roughly 1.5% of a sample with about 190,000 clones, approximately 82% of them seen once. The source material was PBMCs. Receptors were obtained from a woman aged 18-29 years in good health and CMV-seronegative. Each CDR3 is given with its conserved first and last residue. Each record gives: J gene, clone size, V gene, D gene, CDR3 protein, CDR3 DNA. D genes are given only for firm matches. Some rows have no size entry. The others give once, few or many, or a class for an expanded clone.

TRBJ2-5 NA TRBV11-3 TRBD2 CASSLGGGPQETQYF TGTGCCAGCAGCTTAGGCGGGGGGCCTCAAGAGACCCAGTACTTC
TRBJ2-1 NA TRBV29-1 TRBD2 CSVDSGTYNEQFF TGCAGCGTTGATAGCGGGACCTACAATGAGCAGTTCTTC
TRBJ2-3 NA TRBV5-6 TRBD1 CASVAGTGIADTQYF TGTGCCAGCGTCGCCGGGACAGGGATTGCAGATACGCAGTATTTT
TRBJ2-2 NA TRBV19 NA CASSVGRDTGELFF TGTGCCAGTAGTGTCGGCCGGGACACCGGGGAGCTGTTTTTT
TRBJ1-1 once TRBV5-4 NA CASSFRNTEAFF TGTGCCAGCAGCTTCAGGAACACTGAAGCTTTCTTT
TRBJ2-1 NA TRBV5-4 TRBD2 CASSLMAGVRNNEQFF TGTGCCAGCAGCTTGATGGCGGGAGTGAGAAACAATGAGCAGTTCTTC
TRBJ2-7 NA TRBV29-1 NA CSVEIIGTRSYEQYF TGCAGCGTTGAAATAATTGGGACACGATCCTACGAGCAGTACTTC
TRBJ2-7 NA TRBV7-2 TRBD1 CASSPQPGTATYEQYF TGTGCCAGCAGCCCGCAACCCGGGACAGCGACCTACGAGCAGTACTTC
TRBJ1-5 NA TRBV28 NA CASSFSGDSLRQPQHF TGTGCCAGCAGTTTCTCGGGAGACAGTCTTCGTCAGCCCCAGCATTTT
TRBJ1-1 NA TRBV27 NA CASSLRGAEAFF TGTGCCAGCAGTTTACGGGGAGCTGAAGCTTTCTTT
TRBJ2-3 NA TRBV7-9 NA CASSLATGRADTQYF TGTGCCAGCAGCTTAGCTACAGGTCGGGCAGATACGCAGTATTTT
TRBJ2-1 NA TRBV7-9 NA CASSLTSGGGMVLVF TGTGCCAGCAGCTTGACTAGTGGGGGAGGCATGGTATTGGTCTTC
TRBJ2-3 NA TRBV28 TRBD2 CASSATSGRKGGQYF TGTGCCAGCAGTGCGACTAGCGGGAGGAAGGGGGGGCAGTATTTT
TRBJ2-1 NA TRBV6-4 NA CASSDGGSSYNEQFF TGTGCCAGCAGTGACGGGGGGAGCTCCTACAATGAGCAGTTCTTC
TRBJ1-1 NA TRBV7-2 TRBD1 CASSFDRGRTEAFF TGTGCCAGCAGCTTCGACAGGGGCAGGACTGAAGCTTTCTTT
TRBJ1-4 NA TRBV18 NA CASSPGTTTNEKLFF TGTGCCAGCTCACCAGGGACAACTACTAATGAAAAACTGTTTTTT